Shown below are 20 T cell receptor beta chains from a single sample sequenced in a study of T-cell memory formation after mild COVID-19. TCRdb passed the 5' RACE reads through MiXCR, listing each CDR3 protein once. Here the sample spans about 130,000 distinct CDR3 sequences, approximately 16% being singletons. Specimen: PBMCs or a T cell subset sorted from them (not recorded which). These receptors were taken from an adult woman who had mild COVID-19 (a few samples of this study predate the infection). Cell type and time point are not known.

The V and J genes are TRBV7-8 and TRBJ1-1; unclear D gene. Germline-derived CDR1 and CDR2 are SGHVS and FQNEAQ. Trimming took off 2 bases at V and 4 bases at J, with 14 bases between the two ends. The CDR3 has 15 residues. CDR3 region: CASSLNSPGLTEAFF. DNA of the CDR3: TGTGCCAGCAGCTTAAACTCCCCGGGTCTCACTGAAGCTTTCTTT.

The V and J genes are TRBV27 and TRBJ2-7; 11 bases are shared with TRBD1. The trim removed 4 bases at V and 6 bases at J, leaving 11 bases unmatched. The CDR3 runs 16 residues. Germline lookup yields CDR1 MNHEY and CDR2 SMNVEV (reference sequence). The CDR3 protein is CASSSAGTGGGSEQYF. For the CDR3, the DNA is TGTGCCAGCAGTTCGGCCGGGACAGGGGGTGGTAGCGAGCAGTACTTC.

This clonotype has only a few counts. CDR3 protein: CASSWAGGPDEQFF. The DNA for the CDR3 is TGTGCCAGCAGCTGGGCGGGGGGGCCGGATGAGCAGTTCTTC. V and J are TRBV7-3 and TRBJ2-1; 9 bases line up with TRBD2. CDR3 size: 14 residues. J gave up 8 bases and V 4 bases, and 6 bases lay outside the gene matches. The germline V gene has CDR1 SGHTA and CDR2 FQGTGA.

This clonotype was counted only a few times. J is TRBJ2-3 and V is TRBV7-2; 9 bases line up with TRBD1. Germline assignment: CDR1 SGHTA and CDR2 FQGNSA. The CDR3 is 16 residues long. V lost 4 bases and J lost 5; bases outside the gene matches: 10. Here the CDR3 DNA reads TGTGCCAGCAGCTCCTTCGGGGGGACAGGGAAAGATACGCAGTATTTT. Encoded protein: CASSSFGGTGKDTQYF.

This clonotype showed up just a few times. The chain employs TRBV12-3 or TRBV12-4 and TRBJ1-6; 8 bases agree with TRBD1. CDR3 length equals 13 residues. Trimming took 5 bases from V and 10 from J; bases not matched to a gene: 4. CDR3 nucleotide sequence: TGTGCCAGCAGTAGACAGGGGAAGTCACCCCTCCACTTT. Translated, it gives CASSRQGKSPLHF.

This clonotype turned up a few times. For the CDR3, the DNA is TGTGCCAGCAGCGCCCCGGGGAAAGAGAACACTGAAGCTTTCTTT. Its translation: CASSAPGKENTEAFF. This rearrangement joins TRBV9 to TRBJ1-1; D gene uncertain. The germline CDR1 and CDR2 sequences are SGDLS and YYNGEE. Trimming pared 3 bases from V and 1 base from J, leaving 13 bases between. This CDR3 has 15 amino acids.

This rearrangement joins TRBV25-1 to TRBJ2-6; D remains unclear. Looked up from germline, CDR1 is MGHDK and CDR2 is SYGVNS. Between the trimmed V and J ends, which lost 6 bases and 2 bases, there was a span of 8 bases. The CDR3 runs to 14 residues. The chain's CDR3 is CASSLIAGANVLTF. In DNA, the CDR3 is TGTGCCAGCAGCTTGATAGCTGGGGCCAACGTCCTGACTTTC.

V is TRBV12-3 or TRBV12-4 and J is TRBJ1-1; D call uncertain. The CDR3 runs to 12 residues. V dropped 3 bases and J dropped 6 bases, with 8 bases sitting between them. CDR3 residues: CASSLRAAEAFF. The CDR3 DNA is TGTGCCAGCAGTTTGCGGGCAGCTGAAGCTTTCTTT.

The V call is TRBV5-1, the J call TRBJ2-7; D might be TRBD1 (6 bases). V lost 5 bases, J lost 0 bases, and 9 bases lay in between. CDR3 length equals 13 residues. Germline V gene sequence: CDR1 SGHRS, CDR2 YFSETQ. The CDR3 is CASSTGPSYEQYF. CDR3 DNA sequence: TGCGCCAGCAGTACAGGGCCCTCCTACGAGCAGTACTTC.

The gene calls are TRBV11-3 and TRBJ2-1; 7 nucleotides align to TRBD2. The CDR3 is 13 amino acids. Germline CDR1 and CDR2: SGHNT and YENEEA. Losses at the gene ends were 4 bases for V and 9 bases for J; bases not matched to a gene: 6. In DNA, the CDR3 is TGTGCCAGCAGCTCCACTAGCGAGGGTGAGCAGTTCTTC. Encoded protein: CASSSTSEGEQFF.

This chain uses TRBV30 with TRBJ1-1; D is undetermined. V was pared by 4 bases and J by 6 bases, with 21 bases between. This CDR3 comprises 15 residues. Germline CDR1 GTSNPN, CDR2 SVGIG (reference sequence). The CDR3 region has the DNA TGTGCCTGGACGAGGGCGGGGTTGTCGTACGCTGAAGCTTTCTTT. Its translation is CAWTRAGLSYAEAFF.

This clonotype has only a few counts. This sequence joins TRBV24-1 and TRBJ2-5, with D possibly TRBD2 on 6 matching bases. Trimming pared 10 bases from V and 2 bases from J, leaving 13 bases between. Germline values: CDR1 KGHDR, CDR2 SFDVKD. This CDR3 is built from 13 residues. CDR3 nucleotide sequence: TGTGCCACTCAGGGACTTCCGCAAGAGACCCAGTACTTC. As protein: CATQGLPQETQYF.

DNA of the CDR3: TGTGCCAGCAGCCCCACGTACAATGAGCAGTTCTTC. This codes for CASSPTYNEQFF. The chain joins TRBV5-8 to TRBJ2-1; D remains ambiguous. Deletions cut 4 bases from V and 4 bases from J, with 6 bases between. The germline gives CDR1 SGHTS, CDR2 YDEGEE. The CDR3 has 12 amino acids.

The chain has TRBV20-1 and TRBJ2-7; D call uncertain. The CDR3 has 15 amino acids. Germline CDR1 DFQATT, CDR2 SNEGSKA (reference sequence). V shed 0 bases and J shed 6 bases, with 18 bases lying between them. The CDR3 coding sequence is TGCAGTGCTAGAGATCGAAGACTTCGACCCCTCGAGCAGTACTTC. Translating it yields CSARDRRLRPLEQYF.

The chain joins TRBV2 to TRBJ2-5; 7 bases fit TRBD2. CDR1 and CDR2 from the germline V gene are SNHLY and FYNNEI. The CDR3 covers 14 residues. The junction had 4 bases not matched to a gene; V was cut back by 4 bases and J by 2 bases. CDR3: CASSVSRGQETQYF. The CDR3 bases are TGTGCCAGCAGTGTCTCGCGGGGGCAAGAGACCCAGTACTTC. Together with reference TRBV2 and TRBJ2-5, the CDR3 gives the full variable domain: EPEVTQTPSHQVTQMGQEVILRCVPISNHLYFYWYRQILGQKVEFLVSFYNNEISEKSEIFDDQFSVERPDGSNFTLKIRSTKLEDSAMYFCASSVSRGQETQYFGPGTRLLVL.

The chain is built from TRBV27 and TRBJ1-6; unclear D gene. V was clipped by 8 bases and J by 9 bases, with 14 bases between them. The CDR3 length is 13 residues. In germline, CDR1 is MNHEY, CDR2 SMNVEV (reference sequence). CDR3 nucleotides: TGTGCCAGCCTACCCCCCCGAGGTTCACCCCTCCACTTT. Translation gives CASLPPRGSPLHF.

This clonotype is large by share. DNA for the CDR3: TGTGCCACCAGCAGAGATAGGGTAGATACGCAGTATTTT. It translates to CATSRDRVDTQYF. The V gene is TRBV15, the J gene TRBJ2-3; no clear D. The germline CDR1 and CDR2 sequences are LNHNV and YYDKDF (reference sequence). Trimming shortened V by 0 bases and J by 5 bases, and 6 bases separated the two germline ends. This CDR3 spans 13 amino acids.

In its sample, this clonotype was seen a few times. This rearrangement joins TRBV5-1 to TRBJ2-3; 9 nucleotides line up with TRBD2. Germline CDR1 and CDR2: SGHRS and YFSETQ. The trim removed 6 bases at V and 4 bases at J, leaving 9 bases unmatched. This CDR3 has 15 residues. The CDR3 region has the DNA TGCGCCAGCACTCGACTAGCGGAGAACCCAGATACGCAGTATTTT. Translating gives CASTRLAENPDTQYF.

The sample holds one count of this clonotype. The chain carries TRBV18 and TRBJ1-1, with D unclear. This CDR3 has 14 residues. V dropped 3 bases and J dropped 3 bases, with 11 bases sitting between them. Germline CDR1 is KGHSH and CDR2 is LQKENI. The chain's CDR3 is CASSPRGSDTEAFF. CDR3 bases: TGTGCCAGCTCACCTCGAGGGAGTGACACTGAAGCTTTCTTT.

The chain recombines TRBV12-3 or TRBV12-4 with TRBJ2-5; 8 bases fit TRBD1. Trimming removed 7 bases from V and 4 bases from J; junction bases left unmatched: 5. The CDR3 has 13 amino acids. The CDR3 reads CASTEDRGETQYF. The CDR3 DNA reads as TGTGCCAGCACCGAAGACAGGGGAGAGACCCAGTACTTC.